The rows below give T cell receptor beta chains drawn from one sample of a study of vaccination and CD4 T cells after COVID-19. TCRdb re-analysed the PCR reads in MiXCR, keeping a single row per CDR3 protein. This table has roughly 20,000 distinct CDR3 sequences, around three fifths appearing once. The sequencing used CD4+ T cells from blood, collected after SARS-CoV-2 vaccination. These receptors were taken from a human donor who had recovered from COVID-19. CDR3s include the opening cysteine and the closing phenylalanine or tryptophan. D genes are given only for firm matches. Not all rows give a size; the values are once, few, many and, for expanded clones, a class.

TRBD1,.,TRBV20-1,TRBJ1-2,TGCAGTGCTGAACAGGGGGCCTCTGGCTACACCTTC,CSAEQGASGYTF
.,.,TRBV24-1,TRBJ2-3,TGTGCCACCAGTGACCCTCGAAGGATCACAGATACGCAGTATTTT,CATSDPRRITDTQYF
.,.,TRBV19,TRBJ1-1,TGTGCCAGTATCACCCGGCACGGACAGCAGAACACTGAAGCTTTCTTT,CASITRHGQQNTEAFF
.,few,TRBV6-5,TRBJ1-1,TGTGCCAGCAGTTCCACCTCCTCGGGGGGGAACACTGAAGCTTTCTTT,CASSSTSSGGNTEAFF
.,.,TRBV7-8,TRBJ1-1,TGTGCCAGCAGCAAGGACAATATGAACACTGAAGCTTTCTTT,CASSKDNMNTEAFF
TRBD1,.,TRBV4-3,TRBJ2-7,TGCGCCAGCAGCCGATCATGGGACAGGGGCTACGAGCAGTACTTC,CASSRSWDRGYEQYF
.,.,TRBV1,TRBJ2-4,TGCACCAGCAGCCACCTGACCCGGGGAGCCAAAAACATTCAGTACTTC,CTSSHLTRGAKNIQYF
.,.,TRBV12-3/TRBV12-4,TRBJ1-5,TGTGCCAGCACAACGACAGTGTATAGCAATCAGCCCCAGCATTTT,CASTTTVYSNQPQHF
.,once,TRBV29-1,TRBJ2-7,TGCAGCGTTCTACGGGGATACGAGCAGTACTTC,CSVLRGYEQYF
TRBD2,few,TRBV7-2,TRBJ2-7,TGTGCCAGCAGCTTAGGCCTAGCGGGGTACGAGCAGTACTTC,CASSLGLAGYEQYF
TRBD1,.,TRBV30,TRBJ1-6,TGTGCCTGGACTGTTGGGACAGGGAGTTCACCCCTCCACTTT,CAWTVGTGSSPLHF
TRBD2,.,TRBV20-1,TRBJ2-2,TGCAGTGCCCGGACTAGCGGGAGGCTCGGGGAGCTGTTTTTT,CSARTSGRLGELFF
.,few,TRBV20-1,TRBJ1-5,TGCAGTGCTAGCGCCCGGAGGGGGGCTGGGCAGCCCCAGCATTTT,CSASARRGAGQPQHF
.,few,TRBV7-9,TRBJ1-6,TGTGCCAGCAGCTTAGGGGTCGGGCCCGGGGCCCTCCACTTT,CASSLGVGPGALHF
.,.,TRBV7-3,TRBJ2-7,TGTGCCAGCAGCTTAGGTGGTGGGTGGCAAACCTACGAGCAGTACTTC,CASSLGGGWQTYEQYF
TRBD1,few,TRBV6-5,TRBJ2-7,TGTGCCAGCAGTTACTCGACAGGGAACGAGCAGTACTTC,CASSYSTGNEQYF
.,few,TRBV20-1,TRBJ2-7,TGCAGTGCTAGGGCGAGCGTCGGTCCGTACGAGCAGTACTTC,CSARASVGPYEQYF
.,.,TRBV30,TRBJ1-5,TGTGCCTGGAGTGACGGGACTCTCCAGCCCCAGCATTTT,CAWSDGTLQPQHF
TRBD1,.,TRBV11-2,TRBJ1-1,TGTGCCAGCAGCTCGACGGGACAGGGACGGAACACTGAAGCTTTCTTT,CASSSTGQGRNTEAFF
.,.,TRBV28,TRBJ1-5,TGTGCCAGCAGTTTACAGAGAAATCAGCCCCAGCATTTT,CASSLQRNQPQHF
TRBD2,.,TRBV20-1,TRBJ2-3,TGCAGTGCCGAGACCGCGACTAGCGCCAACACAGATACGCAGTATTTT,CSAETATSANTDTQYF
.,.,TRBV18,TRBJ2-2,TGTGCCAGCTCACCACCTGGTGACGGGGAGCTGTTTTTT,CASSPPGDGELFF
.,.,TRBV24-1,TRBJ1-5,TGTGCCACCAGTGATACCAATCAGCCCCAGCATTTT,CATSDTNQPQHF
.,.,TRBV7-9,TRBJ1-1,TGTGCCAGCAGCTTAGGGGGTGAAGCTTTCTTT,CASSLGGEAFF
.,.,TRBV6-1,TRBJ1-5,TGTGCCAGCAGTGAAAGGTCGGGGAGGCTGCATCAGCCCCAGCATTTT,CASSERSGRLHQPQHF
TRBD2,.,TRBV7-3,TRBJ2-7,TGTGCCAGCAGCACTAGCGGGAAGATCTACGAGCAGTACTTC,CASSTSGKIYEQYF
.,.,TRBV6-2/TRBV6-3,TRBJ2-3,TGTGCCAGCAGAACGACAGATACGCAGTATTTT,CASRTTDTQYF
.,.,TRBV19,TRBJ1-1,TGTGCCAGTAGTATTATAGGGAACACTGAAGCTTTCTTT,CASSIIGNTEAFF
TRBD1,.,TRBV20-1,TRBJ1-6,TGCAGTGCCGCAGGGGGCCCCAATTCAGGCGGTGCGAATTCACCCCTCCACTTT,CSAAGGPNSGGANSPLHF
.,few,TRBV24-1,TRBJ2-2,TGTGCCACCAGTGGGTGGACCGGGGAGCTGTTTTTT,CATSGWTGELFF
.,once,TRBV9,TRBJ1-2,TGTGCCAGCAGCGTAGTCGGGGGATTTGGCTACACCTTC,CASSVVGGFGYTF
.,few,TRBV20-1,TRBJ2-5,TGCAGTGCTAGTATCGTGAGACAGTACCAAGAGACCCAGTACTTC,CSASIVRQYQETQYF
.,.,TRBV7-8,TRBJ1-5,TGTGCCAGCAGCTTAGCAGGGGGGAGCAATCAGCCCCAGCATTTT,CASSLAGGSNQPQHF
.,few,TRBV6-5,TRBJ1-1,TGTGCCAGCAGTTATCACAGGCTGAACACTGAAGCTTTCTTT,CASSYHRLNTEAFF
.,.,TRBV5-1,TRBJ2-6,TGCGCCAGCAGCCGAGGGACGACTGGGGCCAACGTCCTGACTTTC,CASSRGTTGANVLTF
TRBD1,.,TRBV7-2,TRBJ2-7,TGTGCCAGCAGTGGGACAGCTTACCCCTACGAGCAGTACTTC,CASSGTAYPYEQYF
.,.,TRBV10-3,TRBJ1-2,TGTGCCATCAGTGTCAAGGGGGGGGACTATGGCTACACCTTC,CAISVKGGDYGYTF
TRBD2,few,TRBV6-1,TRBJ2-3,TGTGCCAGCCAAGACGGACTAGATGCGGGCGGACGGCAGTATTTT,CASQDGLDAGGRQYF
TRBD2,few,TRBV30,TRBJ2-7,TGTGCCTGGAGTGGATCGGGACTAGCGTCCTCCTACGAGCAGTACTTC,CAWSGSGLASSYEQYF
TRBD1,.,TRBV7-9,TRBJ2-5,TGTGCCAGCAGCTTCGTGACAGGGCGTAGGGAGACCCAGTACTTC,CASSFVTGRRETQYF